The 26 T cell receptor beta chains reported below all come from one sample, sequenced in a study of control samples from healthy donors and cancer patients. Sequencing was performed with immunoSEQ multiplex PCR; in TCRdb, only in-frame clones are kept and a portion is missing. The table has approximately 130,000 clones, around 87% seen once. The sequenced sample consisted of blood. All receptors derive from a man between 60 and 70 years old in good health.

V gene TRBV10-3 combines with J gene TRBJ2-3; 8 bases agree with TRBD2. This CDR3 is built from 15 residues. The ends lost 10 bases at V and 0 bases at J; junction bases unmatched: 9. Germline V gene sequence: CDR1 ENHRY, CDR2 SYGVKD. In DNA form, the CDR3 reads TGTGCCACCCAGCCGGGGGGGGCTAGCACAGATACGCAGTATTTT. Protein product: CATQPGGASTDTQYF.

The rearrangement joins TRBV6-6 to TRBJ2-3; no definite D call. The CDR3 spans 13 residues. With 0 bases removed from V and 12 bases from J, the gap between germline ends came to 13 bases. Germline CDR1 is MNHNY and CDR2 is SVGAGI (reference sequence). The DNA for the CDR3 is TGTGCCAGCAGTTACTCGGCGAGACCCGTCCAGTATTTT. It is translated as CASSYSARPVQYF.

V is TRBV24-1 and J is TRBJ2-7, with 7 positions matching TRBD2. The junction had 14 bases not matched to a gene; V was cut back by 7 bases and J by 3 bases. Germline CDR1 reads KGHDR; CDR2 reads SFDVKD. The CDR3 loop spans 16 amino acids. In nucleotides, the CDR3 is TGTGCCACCAGCGACACAGCGGGGTCAACCTACTACGAGCAGTACTTC. This encodes CATSDTAGSTYYEQYF.

CDR3 sequence: CASSYRDRGSREYQPQHF. The DNA for the CDR3 is TGTGCCAGCAGTTACAGAGACAGGGGGTCCCGGGAGTATCAGCCCCAGCATTTT. V gene TRBV6-2 or TRBV6-3 combines with J gene TRBJ1-5; 9 bases match TRBD1. The CDR3 length is 18 residues. From germline, CDR1 is MNHEY and CDR2 SVGEGT. V lost 2 bases and J lost 5; bases outside the gene matches: 13.

The gene calls are TRBV3-1 (or the pseudogene TRBV3-2) and TRBJ2-7; tentatively, D is TRBD2 (7 bases). Germline loops: CDR1 LGHDT, CDR2 YNNKEL (reference sequence). The CDR3 has 16 amino acids. V dropped 0 bases and J dropped 0 bases, with 12 bases sitting between them. The CDR3 region is CASSQDWRGHSYEQYF. The CDR3 DNA is TGTGCCAGCAGCCAAGATTGGCGGGGGCACTCCTACGAGCAGTACTTC.

The J gene is TRBJ1-6, the V gene TRBV21-1; the table's D call, TRBD1, was not checked against the DNA. TRBV21-1 is listed as a pseudogene. This CDR3 has 15 amino acids. This chain's CDR3 is CAAPPPGQGDSPLHF. The CDR3, as DNA: TGTGCTGCCCCCCCACCGGGACAGGGGGATTCACCCCTCCACTTT.

V gene TRBV7-2 combines with J gene TRBJ1-2; TRBD1 matches 7 bases. Germline-derived CDR1 and CDR2 are SGHTA and FQGNSA. Trimming removed 1 base from V and 14 bases from J; junction bases left unmatched: 10. This CDR3 region has 13 residues. The CDR3 loop is CASSLGPTGIVTF. CDR3 sequence (DNA): TGTGCCAGCAGCTTAGGGCCGACAGGGATAGTGACCTTC.

The chain recombines TRBV28 with TRBJ1-2; D not resolved. This CDR3 comprises 12 residues. Germline CDR1 reads MDHEN; CDR2 reads SYDVKM. Trimming shortened V by 7 bases and J by 9 bases, and 15 bases separated the two germline ends. The DNA of the CDR3 is TGTGCCAGCACACCTCCCGCTGGAAGCTACACCTTC. It encodes CASTPPAGSYTF.

The CDR3, as DNA: TGTGCCAGCAGCTTAGAGACGGGCAGCTTCTATGGCTACACCTTC. This encodes CASSLETGSFYGYTF. J is TRBJ1-2 and V is TRBV7-8, with D hard to call. Trimming took off 1 base at V and 4 bases at J, with 13 bases between the two ends. The CDR3 totals 15 residues. Germline CDR1 reads SGHVS; CDR2 reads FQNEAQ.

This chain uses TRBV2 with TRBJ1-2; TRBD1 aligns across 8 bases. CDR3 length: 17 amino acids. Germline CDR1 is SNHLY and CDR2 is FYNNEI. V lost 5 bases, J lost 3 bases, and 14 bases stayed unmatched. CDR3 nucleotide sequence: TGTGCCAGCAGTTCAGAATCCGGGACAGGCCTTTACTATGGCTACACCTTC. Its translation is CASSSESGTGLYYGYTF. The variable domain in full, completed from reference TRBV2 and TRBJ1-2, reads EPEVTQTPSHQVTQMGQEVILRCVPISNHLYFYWYRQILGQKVEFLVSFYNNEISEKSEIFDDQFSVERPDGSNFTLKIRSTKLEDSAMYFCASSSESGTGLYYGYTFGSGTRLTVV.

The V and J genes are TRBV7-9 and TRBJ2-1, with 11 bases identical to TRBD2. Germline trimming cut 11 bases from V and 10 bases from J; bases unmatched to any gene: 10. From germline, CDR1 is SEHNR and CDR2 FQNEAQ (reference sequence). CDR3 length: 13 amino acids. The CDR3 DNA follows: TGTGCCTGCCCGGGTAGCGGGGGGGCCGAGCAGTTCTTC. Translated: CACPGSGGAEQFF.

This chain uses TRBV7-2 with TRBJ2-7; TRBD1 might be the D (5 bases). CDR1 and CDR2 from the germline V gene are SGHTA and FQGNSA. The ends were cut back, 1 base at V and 5 bases at J, with 12 bases in the middle. The CDR3 is 14 residues long. CDR3 nucleotide sequence: TGTGCCAGCAGCTTAGGTTTCAGGGTCGACGAGCAGTACTTC. Protein sequence: CASSLGFRVDEQYF. The complete variable domain, with remaining parts taken from reference TRBV7-2 and TRBJ2-7, reads GAGVSQSPSNKVTEKGKDVELRCDPISGHTALYWYRQSLGQGLEFLIYFQGNSAPDKSGLPSDRFSAERTGGSVSTLTIQRTQQEDSAVYLCASSLGFRVDEQYFGPGTRLTVT.

The chain has TRBV7-3 and TRBJ1-2; 7 bases map to TRBD1. V was pared by 5 bases and J by 6 bases, with 6 bases of the junction left unmatched. Germline V gives CDR1 SGHTA, CDR2 FQGTGA. This CDR3 is built from 13 residues. The CDR3 sequence: CASSKQGVDGYTF. In DNA, the CDR3 is TGTGCCAGCAGCAAGCAGGGGGTCGATGGCTACACCTTC. The variable domain in full, with the rest retrieved from reference TRBV7-3 and TRBJ1-2, is GAGVSQTPSNKVTEKGKYVELRCDPISGHTALYWYRQSLGQGPEFLIYFQGTGAADDSGLPNDRFFAVRPEGSVSTLKIQRTERGDSAVYLCASSKQGVDGYTFGSGTRLTVV.

This sequence joins TRBV19 and TRBJ2-1; perhaps TRBD2 as D (6 bases). The V end lost 1 base, the J end lost 5 bases, and 15 bases lay between the germline ends. This CDR3 contains 16 residues. Germline values: CDR1 LNHDA, CDR2 SQIVND (reference sequence). The DNA for the CDR3 is TGTGCCAGTAGTATAGGACGGACCCCGGGAGACAATGAGCAGTTCTTC. This translates into CASSIGRTPGDNEQFF.

CDR3 sequence: CASSARDADNSPLHF. The CDR3 nucleotides read TGTGCCAGCTCTGCCCGGGACGCTGATAATTCACCCCTCCACTTT. J is TRBJ1-6 and V is TRBV18; TRBD1 might be the D (5 bases). Per the germline V gene, CDR1 is KGHSH and CDR2 is LQKENI. The CDR3 length is 15 residues. V lost 6 bases and J 5 bases, leaving 14 bases between the germline ends.

The V call is TRBV19, the J call TRBJ2-3, with 9 bases matching TRBD2. The CDR3 sequence is 15 residues long. The germline CDR1 and CDR2 sequences are LNHDA and SQIVND (reference sequence). The V gene end was trimmed by 1 base and the J gene end by 6 bases; junction bases not matched to a gene: 5. CDR3 DNA: TGTGCCAGTAGTATAGGCCCTAGCGGGGCTGATACGCAGTATTTT. This encodes CASSIGPSGADTQYF. The full variable domain, with the rest looked up from reference TRBV19 and TRBJ2-3, is DGGITQSPKYLFRKEGQNVTLSCEQNLNHDAMYWYRQDPGQGLRLIYYSQIVNDFQKGDIAEGYSVSREKKESFPLTVTSAQKNPTAFYLCASSIGPSGADTQYFGPGTRLTVL.

The chain joins TRBV7-2 to TRBJ1-2; tentative D call: TRBD1 (5 bases). From germline, CDR1 is SGHTA and CDR2 FQGNSA. The CDR3 is 15 residues long. The ends were cut back, 3 bases at V and 4 bases at J, with 15 bases in the middle. The CDR3 nucleotides read TGTGCCAGCAGCTTTTCTTTGGGGCAGGGCTATGGCTACACCTTC. It is translated as CASSFSLGQGYGYTF. Filled out from reference TRBV7-2 and TRBJ1-2, the complete variable domain reads GAGVSQSPSNKVTEKGKDVELRCDPISGHTALYWYRQSLGQGLEFLIYFQGNSAPDKSGLPSDRFSAERTGGSVSTLTIQRTQQEDSAVYLCASSFSLGQGYGYTFGSGTRLTVV.

The chain links TRBV28 to TRBJ1-3, with 7 bases identical to TRBD1. This CDR3 region has 14 residues. In germline, CDR1 is MDHEN, CDR2 SYDVKM. The ends lost 8 bases at V and 0 bases at J; junction bases unmatched: 4. CDR3: CASRGQFSGNTIYF. The CDR3 DNA follows: TGTGCCAGCCGGGGACAGTTCTCTGGAAACACCATATATTTT.

This clone was counted only a few times. The chain links TRBV6-2 or TRBV6-3 to TRBJ1-1, with D maybe TRBD1 (6 bases). V was cut by 5 bases and J by 8 bases, with 12 bases left in between. This CDR3 region has 12 residues. CDR1 and CDR2 from the germline V gene are MNHEY and SVGEGT. The DNA of the CDR3 is TGTGCCAGCAGTCAAGACAGGACCGAAGCTTTCTTT. Its protein is CASSQDRTEAFF.

The chain joins TRBV12-3 or TRBV12-4 to TRBJ1-1, with D possibly being TRBD1 (5 bases). The ends were cut back, 2 bases at V and 11 bases at J, with 12 bases in the middle. This CDR3 comprises 12 residues. The CDR3 coding sequence is TGTGCCAGCAGTTTACAGGGCTTCGTGGCTTTCTTT. It is translated as CASSLQGFVAFF.

This chain connects TRBV7-9 to TRBJ1-1, with 9 bases identical to TRBD1. The CDR3 covers 17 residues. Germline trimming cut 2 bases from V and 0 bases from J; bases unmatched to any gene: 7. Germline assignment: CDR1 SEHNR and CDR2 FQNEAQ (reference sequence). CDR3 bases: TGTGCCAGCAGCTTACCCACAGGGGGCGCGTTGAACACTGAAGCTTTCTTT. This translates into CASSLPTGGALNTEAFF. Full variable domain (outside the CDR3, taken from reference TRBV7-9 and TRBJ1-1): DTGVSQNPRHKITKRGQNVTFRCDPISEHNRLYWYRQTLGQGPEFLTYFQNEAQLEKSRLLSDRFSAERPKGSFSTLEIQRTEQGDSAMYLCASSLPTGGALNTEAFFGQGTRLTVV.

The gene calls are TRBV5-1 and TRBJ2-4; D possibly matches TRBD1 or TRBD2 (6 bases each). This CDR3 region has 13 residues. Germline V CDR1 and CDR2: SGHRS, YFSETQ. V lost 0 bases and J lost 13, with 14 bases in between. The CDR3 is CASSLDGGGWQYF. In DNA form, the CDR3 reads TGCGCCAGCAGCTTGGACGGGGGCGGTTGGCAGTACTTC.

CDR3 protein: CASSLGQITDTQYF. The CDR3 nucleotides are TGTGCCAGCAGCTTGGGACAGATCACAGATACGCAGTATTTT. The chain carries TRBV7-3 and TRBJ2-3; 7 nucleotides line up with TRBD1. The germline CDR1 and CDR2 sequences are SGHTA and FQGTGA. V lost 3 bases to trimming and J lost 2 bases; unmatched junction nucleotides: 2. The CDR3 covers 14 residues.

V and J are TRBV27 and TRBJ1-6; D uncertain. Trimming took 5 bases from V and 2 from J, leaving 10 bases between them. The CDR3 totals 15 residues. Germline CDR1 is MNHEY and CDR2 is SMNVEV (reference sequence). The CDR3 loop reads CASSPRAPYNSPLHF. Here the CDR3 DNA reads TGTGCCAGCAGTCCGAGGGCCCCCTATAATTCACCCCTCCACTTT.

The chain has TRBV7-9 and TRBJ1-6, with 9 bases that match TRBD1. After removal of 4 bases from V and 7 bases from J, the junction contained 5 bases not matched to a gene. The CDR3 extends over 15 amino acids. Germline V lookup: CDR1 SEHNR, CDR2 FQNEAQ (reference sequence). CDR3 bases: TGTGCCAGCAGCTCTGGGACAGGGATGAATTCACCCCTCCACTTT. This sequence encodes CASSSGTGMNSPLHF. The entire variable domain, with the rest obtained from reference TRBV7-9 and TRBJ1-6, is as follows: DTGVSQNPRHKITKRGQNVTFRCDPISEHNRLYWYRQTLGQGPEFLTYFQNEAQLEKSRLLSDRFSAERPKGSFSTLEIQRTEQGDSAMYLCASSSGTGMNSPLHFGNGTRLTVT.

The V call is TRBV7-3, the J call TRBJ2-1; TRBD1 matches 9 bases. V lost 5 bases to trimming and J lost 5 bases; unmatched junction nucleotides: 13. The germline gives CDR1 SGHTA, CDR2 FQGTGA. The CDR3 loop spans 17 amino acids. CDR3 in DNA: TGTGCCAGCAGCGCCCTAGGGGGACAGGGCATTAACAATGAGCAGTTCTTC. Protein product: CASSALGGQGINNEQFF.